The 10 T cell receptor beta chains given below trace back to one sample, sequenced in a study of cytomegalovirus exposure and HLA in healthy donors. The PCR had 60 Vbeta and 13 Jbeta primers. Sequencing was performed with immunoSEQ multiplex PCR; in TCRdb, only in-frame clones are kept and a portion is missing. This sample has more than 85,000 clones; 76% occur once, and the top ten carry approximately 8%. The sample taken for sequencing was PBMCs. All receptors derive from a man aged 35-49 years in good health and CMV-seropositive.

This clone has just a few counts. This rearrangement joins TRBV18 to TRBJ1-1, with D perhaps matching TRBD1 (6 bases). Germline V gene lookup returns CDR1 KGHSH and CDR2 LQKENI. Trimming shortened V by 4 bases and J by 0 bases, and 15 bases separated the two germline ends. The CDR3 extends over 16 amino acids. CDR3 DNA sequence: TGTGCCAGCTCACGAACAGGGTTGGGTATGAACACTGAAGCTTTCTTT. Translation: CASSRTGLGMNTEAFF.

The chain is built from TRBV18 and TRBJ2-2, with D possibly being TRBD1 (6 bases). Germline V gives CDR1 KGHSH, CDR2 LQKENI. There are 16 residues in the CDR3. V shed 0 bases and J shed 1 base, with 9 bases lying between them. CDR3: CASSPPETGNTGELFF. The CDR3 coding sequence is TGTGCCAGCTCACCACCCGAGACAGGGAACACCGGGGAGCTGTTTTTT.

DNA for the CDR3: TGTGCCAGCAGCGTAGTTAGCGGGAGCTACAATGAGCAGTTCTTC. It specifies CASSVVSGSYNEQFF. The chain joins TRBV9 to TRBJ2-1, with TRBD2 matching over 9 bases. Per the germline V gene, CDR1 is SGDLS and CDR2 is YYNGEE. V was clipped by 0 bases and J by 3 bases; unmatched bases: 1. This CDR3 spans 15 amino acids.

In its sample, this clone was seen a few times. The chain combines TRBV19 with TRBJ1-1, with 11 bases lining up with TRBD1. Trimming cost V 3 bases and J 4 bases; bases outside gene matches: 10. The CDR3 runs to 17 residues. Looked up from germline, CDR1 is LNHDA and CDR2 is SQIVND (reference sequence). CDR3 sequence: CASSMIGQGAARTEAFF. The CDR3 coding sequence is TGTGCCAGTAGTATGATCGGACAGGGGGCGGCGCGCACTGAAGCTTTCTTT.

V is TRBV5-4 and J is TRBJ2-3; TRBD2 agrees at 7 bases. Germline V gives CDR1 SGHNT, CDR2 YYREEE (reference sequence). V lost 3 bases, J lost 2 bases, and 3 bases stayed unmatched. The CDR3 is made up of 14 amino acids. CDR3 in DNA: TGTGCCAGCAGCTCGACTAGCTTCACAGATACGCAGTATTTT. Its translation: CASSSTSFTDTQYF.

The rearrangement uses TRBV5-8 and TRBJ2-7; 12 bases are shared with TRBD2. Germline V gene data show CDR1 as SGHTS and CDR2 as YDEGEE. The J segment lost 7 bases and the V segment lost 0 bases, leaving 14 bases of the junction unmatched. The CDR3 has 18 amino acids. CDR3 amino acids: CASSLDLIGLAGFWEQYF. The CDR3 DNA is TGTGCCAGCAGCTTGGACCTGATCGGACTAGCGGGGTTTTGGGAGCAGTACTTC.

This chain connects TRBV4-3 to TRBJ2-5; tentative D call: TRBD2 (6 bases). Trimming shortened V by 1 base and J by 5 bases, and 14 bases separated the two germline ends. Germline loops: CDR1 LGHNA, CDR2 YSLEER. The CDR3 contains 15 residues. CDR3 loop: CASSQARARGETQYF. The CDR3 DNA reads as TGCGCCAGCAGCCAAGCAAGGGCACGGGGGGAGACCCAGTACTTC.

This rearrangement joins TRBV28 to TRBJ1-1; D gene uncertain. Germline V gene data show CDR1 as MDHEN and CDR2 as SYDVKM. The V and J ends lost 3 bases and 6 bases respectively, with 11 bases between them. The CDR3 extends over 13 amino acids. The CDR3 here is CASSLTPGSEAFF. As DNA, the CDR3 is TGTGCCAGCAGTTTGACTCCGGGGTCTGAAGCTTTCTTT.

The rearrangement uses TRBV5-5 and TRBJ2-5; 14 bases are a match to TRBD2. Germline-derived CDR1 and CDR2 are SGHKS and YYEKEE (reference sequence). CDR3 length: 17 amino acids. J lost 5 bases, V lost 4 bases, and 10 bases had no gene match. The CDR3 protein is CASSRETSGRARETQYF. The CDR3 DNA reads TGTGCCAGCAGCCGAGAGACTAGCGGGAGGGCTCGGGAGACCCAGTACTTC.

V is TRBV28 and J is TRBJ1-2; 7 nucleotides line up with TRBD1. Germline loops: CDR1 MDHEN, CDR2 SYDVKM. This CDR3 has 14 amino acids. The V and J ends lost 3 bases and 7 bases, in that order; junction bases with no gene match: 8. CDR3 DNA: TGTGCCAGCAGTTTCTCAGACAGGGTTGGTGGCTACACCTTC. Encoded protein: CASSFSDRVGGYTF.